These 6 T cell receptor beta chains were all obtained from the same sample, sequenced in a study of cytomegalovirus exposure and HLA in healthy donors listed by TCRdb under 2017. The method was the immunoSEQ multiplex PCR assay. For the multiplex PCR, a mixture combining 60 forward primers for TCR Vbeta segments and 13 reverse primers for TCR Jbeta segments was used. What TCRdb holds here is the immuneACCESS table cut down to in-frame rearrangements. Part of the clones is not present; checked against another copy, under half of the missing clones reflect an unresolved V gene, and the others are unexplained. Recorded for this sample are approximately 290,000 clones; roughly 80% of them occurred a single time. Jointly, the top ten make up less than 0.4% of the sample. The material sequenced was PBMCs. All receptors come from a girl aged 2 to 10 in good health and CMV-seronegative.

This chain joins TRBV7-3 and TRBJ1-6; weak D call: TRBD1 (5 bases). The CDR3 is made up of 17 amino acids. Germline CDR1 reads SGHTA; CDR2 reads FQGTGA. With 5 bases removed from V and 3 bases from J, the gap between germline ends came to 17 bases. The CDR3 sequence: CASSAYGGGIYNSPLHF. The CDR3 coding sequence is TGTGCCAGCAGCGCATACGGGGGGGGGATCTATAATTCACCCCTCCACTTT.

The rearrangement links TRBV2 to TRBJ1-5; D not resolved. Germline assignment: CDR1 SNHLY and CDR2 FYNNEI. This CDR3 is 14 amino acids long. The V and J ends lost 7 bases and 7 bases respectively, with 17 bases between them. CDR3 in amino acids: CASNRDGVGQPQHF. The CDR3, as DNA: TGTGCCAGCAATCGCGACGGGGTGGGCCAGCCCCAGCATTTT. The complete variable domain, with remaining parts taken from reference TRBV2 and TRBJ1-5, reads EPEVTQTPSHQVTQMGQEVILRCVPISNHLYFYWYRQILGQKVEFLVSFYNNEISEKSEIFDDQFSVERPDGSNFTLKIRSTKLEDSAMYFCASNRDGVGQPQHFGDGTRLSIL.

The chain has TRBV5-5 and TRBJ1-3; 8 bases are shared with TRBD1. The V and J ends lost 4 bases and 3 bases, in that order; junction bases with no gene match: 18. This CDR3 region has 19 residues. From germline, CDR1 is SGHKS and CDR2 YYEKEE (reference sequence). The CDR3 loop is CASSQFSGQVVSFGNTIYF. The DNA of the CDR3 is TGTGCCAGCAGCCAGTTCTCGGGACAGGTAGTATCCTTTGGAAACACCATATATTTT.

Worth noting for this clone: At one boundary the junction diverges from the germline segment, which might be a read error. The chain joins TRBV7-9 to TRBJ2-7; D not certain. CDR1 is SEHNR and CDR2 is FQNEAQ in the germline V gene (reference sequence). CDR3 length: 17 residues. The CDR3 DNA sequence: TGTTCCAGCAGCTTAGTTTCGTGGTCCGGCAGGTCCTACGAGCAGTACTTC. Its protein is CSSSLVSWSGRSYEQYF.

The chain has TRBV5-8 and TRBJ2-1; D is unclear. This CDR3 has 12 amino acids. V was pared by 0 bases and J by 8 bases, with 6 bases between. Germline V gives CDR1 SGHTS, CDR2 YDEGEE. The CDR3: CASSLARYEQFF. In nucleotides, the CDR3 is TGTGCCAGCAGCTTGGCTAGGTATGAGCAGTTCTTC.

The chain recombines TRBV5-1 with TRBJ1-4, with TRBD1 identical over 7 bases. Per the germline V gene, CDR1 is SGHRS and CDR2 is YFSETQ. This CDR3 spans 14 amino acids. Trimming took 5 bases from V and 2 from J; bases not matched to a gene: 3. CDR3 residues: CASSQGVTNEKLFF. CDR3 nucleotides: TGCGCCAGCAGTCAGGGGGTGACTAATGAAAAACTGTTTTTT.